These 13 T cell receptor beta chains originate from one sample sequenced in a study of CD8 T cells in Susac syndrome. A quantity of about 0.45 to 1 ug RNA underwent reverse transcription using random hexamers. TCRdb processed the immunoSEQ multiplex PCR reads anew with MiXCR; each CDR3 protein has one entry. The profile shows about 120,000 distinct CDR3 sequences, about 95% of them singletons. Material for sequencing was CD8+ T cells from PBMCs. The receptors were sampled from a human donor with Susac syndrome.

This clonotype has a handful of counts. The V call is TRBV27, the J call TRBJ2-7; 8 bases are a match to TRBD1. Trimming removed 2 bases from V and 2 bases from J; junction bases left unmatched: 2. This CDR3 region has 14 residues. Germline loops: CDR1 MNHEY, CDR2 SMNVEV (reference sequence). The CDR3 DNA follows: TGTGCCAGCAGTTTAACAGGGGGTACCTACGAGCAGTACTTC. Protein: CASSLTGGTYEQYF.

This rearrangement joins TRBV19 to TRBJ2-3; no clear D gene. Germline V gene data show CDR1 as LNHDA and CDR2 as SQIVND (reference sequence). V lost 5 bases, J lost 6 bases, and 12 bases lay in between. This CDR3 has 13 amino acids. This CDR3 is CASSFELEDTQYF. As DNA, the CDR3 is TGTGCCAGTAGTTTCGAGCTGGAGGATACGCAGTATTTT.

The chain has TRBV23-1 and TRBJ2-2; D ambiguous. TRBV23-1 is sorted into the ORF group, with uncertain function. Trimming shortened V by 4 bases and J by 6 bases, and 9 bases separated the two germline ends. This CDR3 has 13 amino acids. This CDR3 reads CASSRMCSGELFF. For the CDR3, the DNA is TGCGCCAGCAGTCGAATGTGTTCCGGGGAGCTGTTTTTT.

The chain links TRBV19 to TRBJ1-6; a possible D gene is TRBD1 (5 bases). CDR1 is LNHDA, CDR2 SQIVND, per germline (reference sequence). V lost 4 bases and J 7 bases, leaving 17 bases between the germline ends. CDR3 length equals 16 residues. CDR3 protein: CASSKTIDRPNSPLHF. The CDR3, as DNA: TGTGCCAGTAGTAAGACGATAGACAGACCGAATTCACCCCTCCACTTT. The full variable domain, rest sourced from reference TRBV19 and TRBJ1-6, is DGGITQSPKYLFRKEGQNVTLSCEQNLNHDAMYWYRQDPGQGLRLIYYSQIVNDFQKGDIAEGYSVSREKKESFPLTVTSAQKNPTAFYLCASSKTIDRPNSPLHFGNGTRLTVT.

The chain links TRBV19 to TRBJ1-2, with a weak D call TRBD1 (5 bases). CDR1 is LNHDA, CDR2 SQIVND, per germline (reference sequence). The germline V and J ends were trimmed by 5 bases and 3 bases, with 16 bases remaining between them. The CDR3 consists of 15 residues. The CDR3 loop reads CASSPGAGYYYGYTF. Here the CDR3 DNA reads TGTGCCAGTAGTCCCGGGGCAGGCTATTACTATGGCTACACCTTC.

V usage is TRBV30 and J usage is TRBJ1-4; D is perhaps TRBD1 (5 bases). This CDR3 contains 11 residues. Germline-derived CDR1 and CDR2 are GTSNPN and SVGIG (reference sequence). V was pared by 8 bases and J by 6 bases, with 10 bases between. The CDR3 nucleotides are TGTGCCGGGGGACCATATGAAAAACTGTTTTTT. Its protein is CAGGPYEKLFF.

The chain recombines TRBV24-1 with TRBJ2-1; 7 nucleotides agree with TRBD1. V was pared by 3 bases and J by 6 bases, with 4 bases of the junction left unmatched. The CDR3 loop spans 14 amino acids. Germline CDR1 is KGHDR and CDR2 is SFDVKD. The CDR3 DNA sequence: TGTGCCACCAGTGATACTGACAGGGTCAATGAGCAGTTCTTC. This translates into CATSDTDRVNEQFF.

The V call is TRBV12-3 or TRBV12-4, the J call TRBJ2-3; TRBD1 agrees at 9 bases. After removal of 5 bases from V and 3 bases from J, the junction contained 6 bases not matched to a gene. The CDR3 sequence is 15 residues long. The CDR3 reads CASSRGQGMTDTQYF. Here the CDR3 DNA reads TGTGCCAGCAGTCGGGGACAGGGTATGACAGATACGCAGTATTTT.

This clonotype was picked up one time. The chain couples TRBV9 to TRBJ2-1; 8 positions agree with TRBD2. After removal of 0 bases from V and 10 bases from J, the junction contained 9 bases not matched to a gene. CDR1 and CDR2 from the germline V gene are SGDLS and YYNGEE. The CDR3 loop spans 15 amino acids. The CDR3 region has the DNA TGTGCCAGCAGCGTAGATTCGGGGGGGCCAGAAGAGCAGTTCTTC. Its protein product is CASSVDSGGPEEQFF. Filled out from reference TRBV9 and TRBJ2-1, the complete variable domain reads DSGVTQTPKHLITATGQRVTLRCSPRSGDLSVYWYQQSLDQGLQFLIQYYNGEERAKGNILERFSAQQFPDLHSELNLSSLELGDSALYFCASSVDSGGPEEQFFGPGTRLTVL.

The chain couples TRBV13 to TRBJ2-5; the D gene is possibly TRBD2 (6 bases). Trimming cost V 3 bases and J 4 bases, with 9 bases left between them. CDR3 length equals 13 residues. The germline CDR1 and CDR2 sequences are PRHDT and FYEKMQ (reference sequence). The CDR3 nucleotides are TGTGCCAGCAGCTTTGCCGGGAGAGAGACCCAGTACTTC. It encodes CASSFAGRETQYF. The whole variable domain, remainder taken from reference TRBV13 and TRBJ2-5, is AAGVIQSPRHLIKEKRETATLKCYPIPRHDTVYWYQQGPGQDPQFLISFYEKMQSDKGSIPDRFSAQQFSDYHSELNMSSLELGDSALYFCASSFAGRETQYFGPGTRLLVL.

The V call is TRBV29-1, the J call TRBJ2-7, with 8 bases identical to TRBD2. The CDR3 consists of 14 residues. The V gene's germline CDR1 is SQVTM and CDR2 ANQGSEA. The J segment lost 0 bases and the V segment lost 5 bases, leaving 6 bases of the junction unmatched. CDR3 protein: CSVLDGGGSYEQYF. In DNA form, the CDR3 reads TGCAGCGTTCTCGACGGGGGGGGCTCCTACGAGCAGTACTTC.

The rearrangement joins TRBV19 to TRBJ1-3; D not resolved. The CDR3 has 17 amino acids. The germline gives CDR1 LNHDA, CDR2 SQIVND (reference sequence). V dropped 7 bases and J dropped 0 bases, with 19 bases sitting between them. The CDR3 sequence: CASTPRDRIYSGNTIYF. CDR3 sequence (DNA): TGTGCCAGTACCCCCCGGGATAGGATTTACTCTGGAAACACCATATATTTT.

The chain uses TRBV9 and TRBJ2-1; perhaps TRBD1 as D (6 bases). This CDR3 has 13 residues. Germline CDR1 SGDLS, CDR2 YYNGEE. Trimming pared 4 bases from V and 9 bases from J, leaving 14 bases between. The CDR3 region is CASSPGTFGEQFF. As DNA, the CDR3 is TGTGCCAGCAGCCCCGGGACATTCGGTGAGCAGTTCTTC.